Each of the 9 T cell receptor beta chains below was sequenced from the same sample in a study of monozygotic twins with inflammatory bowel disease. Each CDR3 protein gets one entry in TCRdb, which reprocessed the 5' RACE reads and gives no DNA. The sample has about 300,000 distinct CDR3 sequences. The sample comprised blood. The receptors derive from a human donor with ulcerative colitis or Crohn's disease, or a healthy co-twin of an affected twin (not recorded which).

The rearrangement uses TRBV7-2 and TRBJ2-1; TCRdb designates TRBD1, a call that cannot be tested without DNA. Germline CDR1 is SGHTA and CDR2 is FQGNSA. The CDR3 length is 13 residues. The CDR3 region is CASSTRDRNEQFF. The full variable domain, completed using reference TRBV7-2 and TRBJ2-1, is GAGVSQSPSNKVTEKGKDVELRCDPISGHTALYWYRQSLGQGLEFLIYFQGNSAPDKSGLPSDRFSAERTGGSVSTLTIQRTQQEDSAVYLCASSTRDRNEQFFGPGTRLTVL.

The V gene is TRBV12-3 or TRBV12-4, the J gene TRBJ1-5; TCRdb names TRBD1, which stays unverified in the absence of DNA. The CDR3 totals 15 residues. CDR3 in amino acids: CASSLHRDSNQPQHF.

V usage is TRBV28 and J usage is TRBJ2-7; TCRdb's D call of TRBD1 is untestable without DNA. The germline CDR1 and CDR2 sequences are MDHEN and SYDVKM. CDR3 length: 15 residues. The CDR3 spells CASSSGQEEGYEQYF.

The rearrangement joins TRBV5-1 to TRBJ2-2. Germline values: CDR1 SGHRS, CDR2 YFSETQ. There are 14 residues in the CDR3. CDR3 amino acids: CASSLGPRPGELFF.

The rearrangement joins TRBV28 to TRBJ2-2; as DNA is missing, the TRBD1 call by TCRdb cannot be tested. CDR1 and CDR2 from the germline V gene are MDHEN and SYDVKM. The CDR3 extends over 15 amino acids. The CDR3 loop reads CASSFPSRSPGELFF.

The chain couples TRBV7-2 to TRBJ2-1; TCRdb picks TRBD1, but there is no DNA to check that call. The CDR3 sequence is 15 residues long. Germline-derived CDR1 and CDR2 are SGHTA and FQGNSA. CDR3 protein: CASSLEGQTYNEQFF.

The chain uses TRBV12-3 or TRBV12-4 and TRBJ2-3; TCRdb picks TRBD1, but there is no DNA to check that call. The CDR3 spans 14 residues. The CDR3 reads CASTPVYSTDTQYF.

V is TRBV28 and J is TRBJ2-7; the TCRdb D gene call, TRBD2, has no DNA to confirm it. Germline CDR1 MDHEN, CDR2 SYDVKM. CDR3 length equals 16 residues. The CDR3: CASSSKGSGPIYEQYF.

The rearrangement links TRBV6-1 to TRBJ2-6; the D gene TCRdb calls, TRBD1, cannot be checked with no DNA. This CDR3 comprises 15 residues. Germline V gene sequence: CDR1 MNHNS, CDR2 SASEGT. CDR3 sequence: CASRRDIPGVNVLTF.